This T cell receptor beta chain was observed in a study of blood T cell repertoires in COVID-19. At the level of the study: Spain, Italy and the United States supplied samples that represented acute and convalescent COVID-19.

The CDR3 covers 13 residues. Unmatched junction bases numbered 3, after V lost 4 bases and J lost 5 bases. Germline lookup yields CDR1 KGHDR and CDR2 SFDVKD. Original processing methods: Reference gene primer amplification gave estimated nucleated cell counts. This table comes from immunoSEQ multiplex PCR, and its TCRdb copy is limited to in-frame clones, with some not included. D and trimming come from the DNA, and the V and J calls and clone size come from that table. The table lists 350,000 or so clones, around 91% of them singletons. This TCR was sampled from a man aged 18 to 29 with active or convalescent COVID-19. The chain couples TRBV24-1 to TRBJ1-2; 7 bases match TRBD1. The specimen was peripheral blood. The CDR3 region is CATSDGQEYGYTF. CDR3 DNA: TGTGCCACCAGTGACGGACAGGAATATGGCTACACCTTC.